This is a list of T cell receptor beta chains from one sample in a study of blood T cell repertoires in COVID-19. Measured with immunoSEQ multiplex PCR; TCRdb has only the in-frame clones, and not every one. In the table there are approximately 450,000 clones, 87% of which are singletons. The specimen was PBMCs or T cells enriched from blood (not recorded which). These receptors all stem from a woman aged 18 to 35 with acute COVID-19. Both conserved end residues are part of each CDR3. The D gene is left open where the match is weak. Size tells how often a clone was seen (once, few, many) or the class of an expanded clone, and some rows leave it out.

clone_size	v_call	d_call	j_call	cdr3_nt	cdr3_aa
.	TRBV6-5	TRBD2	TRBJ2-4	TGTGCCAGCAGAATATCGGGGACTACGGGTACAATTCAGTACTTC	CASRISGTTGTIQYF
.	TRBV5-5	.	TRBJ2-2	TGTGCCAGCAGCTTCCGGAGGGACAGCTCGACCGGGGAGCTGTTTTTT	CASSFRRDSSTGELFF
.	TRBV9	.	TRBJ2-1	TGTGCCAGCAGCCCCCAACAGGTTACCCATGAGCAGTTCTTC	CASSPQQVTHEQFF
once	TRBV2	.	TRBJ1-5	TGTGCCAGCAGTGCTGCGACACCCAGTCAGCCCCAGCATTTT	CASSAATPSQPQHF
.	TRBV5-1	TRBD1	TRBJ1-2	TGCGCCAGCAGACACTCGACAGGGCCTAACTATGGCTACACCTTC	CASRHSTGPNYGYTF
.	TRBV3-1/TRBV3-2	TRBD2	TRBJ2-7	TGTGCCAGCAGCCAAGTACTTAGCGGGGAAAAACCTGCCTACGAGCAGTACTTC	CASSQVLSGEKPAYEQYF
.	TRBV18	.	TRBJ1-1	TGTGCCAGCTCACCATCTGACAACAGTGTTGCTTTCTTT	CASSPSDNSVAFF
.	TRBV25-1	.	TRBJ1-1	TGTGCCAGCAGTGAGGGCGGGACCACTGAAGCTTTCTTT	CASSEGGTTEAFF
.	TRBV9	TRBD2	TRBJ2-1	TGTGCCAGCAGCGTAGACGGACTAGCGAAGGAGCAGTTCTTC	CASSVDGLAKEQFF
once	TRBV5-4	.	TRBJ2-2	TGTGCCAGCAGCTTGCCTAGCGAGGACACCGGGGAGCTGTTTTTT	CASSLPSEDTGELFF
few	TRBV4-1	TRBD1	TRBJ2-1	TGCGCCAGCAGCCGTCAAAGACAGGGAAATGCGTTCTTC	CASSRQRQGNAFF
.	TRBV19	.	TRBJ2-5	TGTGCCAGTAGTATAGCCCCTGAAGAGACCCAGTACTTC	CASSIAPEETQYF
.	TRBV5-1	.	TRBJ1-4	TGCGCCAGCAGCAATCGGGGTTTCGAAAATGAAAAACTGTTTTTT	CASSNRGFENEKLFF
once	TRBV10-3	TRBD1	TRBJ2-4	TGTGCCATCAGTGAACGGACAGGGGCGGGCAAAAACATTCAGTACTTC	CAISERTGAGKNIQYF
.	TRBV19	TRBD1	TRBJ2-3	TGTGCCAGTAGAGGACAGGGGACAGATACGCAGTATTTT	CASRGQGTDTQYF
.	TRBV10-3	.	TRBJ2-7	TGTGCCATCAGTGATTATCAGTCCTACGAGCAGTACTTC	CAISDYQSYEQYF
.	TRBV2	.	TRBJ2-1	TGTGCCAGCAGTGAAGGGTTAGGGGACAATGAGCAGTTCTTC	CASSEGLGDNEQFF
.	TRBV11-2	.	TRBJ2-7	TGTGCCAGCAGCCATGGAGGCTACGAGCAGTACTTC	CASSHGGYEQYF
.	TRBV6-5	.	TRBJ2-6	TGTGCCAGCAGCCCGACAGCCTCTGGGGCCAACGTCCTGACTTTC	CASSPTASGANVLTF
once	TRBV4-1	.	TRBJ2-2	TGCGCCAGCAGCCAAACACCCGGTACAGGATCGGCCGGGGAGCTGTTTTTT	CASSQTPGTGSAGELFF
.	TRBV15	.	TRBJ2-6	TGTGCCACCAGCTCTAGGACAGACAACTCTGGGGCCAACGTCCTGACTTTC	CATSSRTDNSGANVLTF
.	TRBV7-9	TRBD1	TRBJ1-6	TGTGCCAGCAGCTCCGGGACAGGAGAAAATTCACCCCTCCACTTT	CASSSGTGENSPLHF
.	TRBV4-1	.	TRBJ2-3	TGCGCCAGCAGCCCGGGACTTCGATCCACAGATACGCAGTATTTT	CASSPGLRSTDTQYF
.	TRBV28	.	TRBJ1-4	TGTGCCGCCTCCAAATCGGGGGTGGATGAAAAACTGTTTTTT	CAASKSGVDEKLFF
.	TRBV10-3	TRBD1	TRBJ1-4	TGTGCCATCAGTGAGCGCGGGACAGGGAATGAAAAACTGTTTTTT	CAISERGTGNEKLFF
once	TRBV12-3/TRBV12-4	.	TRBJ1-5	TGTGCCAGCAGTCTGGACACCAAGCAGCCCCAGCATTTT	CASSLDTKQPQHF
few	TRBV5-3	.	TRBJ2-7	TGTGCCAGAAGCGGAGGGGCCTACGAGCAGTACTTC	CARSGGAYEQYF
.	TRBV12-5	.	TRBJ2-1	TGTGCTAGTGCCCAGGGGTACAATGAGCAGTTCTTC	CASAQGYNEQFF
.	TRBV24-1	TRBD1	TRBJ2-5	TGTGCCACCAGTGATGCTTTCTCGGACAGGGGGACCCAAGAGACCCAGTACTTC	CATSDAFSDRGTQETQYF
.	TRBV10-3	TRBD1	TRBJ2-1	TGTGCCATCAATCGACAGGGAAGGCAGTTCTTC	CAINRQGRQFF
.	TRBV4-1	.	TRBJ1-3	TGCGCCAGCAGCCCACAGGCGAGCTCTGGAAACACCATATATTTT	CASSPQASSGNTIYF
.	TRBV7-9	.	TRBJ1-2	TGTGCCAGCAGTCGAAGGACAGATCACTATGGCTACACCTTC	CASSRRTDHYGYTF
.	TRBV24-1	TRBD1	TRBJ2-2	TGTGCCACCATGGGACAGGGCGCCGGGGAGCTGTTTTTT	CATMGQGAGELFF
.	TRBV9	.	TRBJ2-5	TGTGCCAGCAGCGCCCTTGGGGGCAAACAAGAGACCCAGTACTTC	CASSALGGKQETQYF
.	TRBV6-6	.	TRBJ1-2	TGTGCCAGCCAAGGGACATCCTATGGCTACACCTTC	CASQGTSYGYTF
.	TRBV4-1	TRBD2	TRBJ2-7	TGCGCCAGCAGCCAAGTCACGATGGCGGGAGGGCCTCATGAGCAGTACTTC	CASSQVTMAGGPHEQYF
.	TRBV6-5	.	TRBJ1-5	TGTGCCAGCAGTACCCCCGGGGTCCTACGGCTACCCCAGCATTTT	CASSTPGVLRLPQHF